The clone carrying this T cell receptor beta chain was counted at least ten times. Relative to the germline gene, one junction end is altered; a read error may explain this. The source of the sample is a study of naive and memory T cell subsets. TCR cDNA received a 3' ligated oligonucleotide that carried a UMI. Cells were not sorted; total RNA input targeted roughly 1 to 1000 ng. Ligated cDNA underwent four rounds of PCR with nested alpha and beta constant region primers and SP2. Via MiXCR, TCRdb re-called the 5' RACE reads, giving one row per CDR3 protein. The table records 48,000 or so distinct CDR3 sequences, 4% to 5% of them present only once. The CDR3 spans 13 residues. CDR1 and CDR2 from the germline V gene are LGHNA and YNFKEQ.

V usage is TRBV4-2 and J usage is TRBJ2-7; tentative D call: TRBD2 (6 bases). The sequence derives from a female donor in good health. The CDR3 is CASSQDGIGSRDF. CDR3 coding DNA: TGTGCCAGCAGCCAAGATGGAATCGGGAGCCGGGACTTC.